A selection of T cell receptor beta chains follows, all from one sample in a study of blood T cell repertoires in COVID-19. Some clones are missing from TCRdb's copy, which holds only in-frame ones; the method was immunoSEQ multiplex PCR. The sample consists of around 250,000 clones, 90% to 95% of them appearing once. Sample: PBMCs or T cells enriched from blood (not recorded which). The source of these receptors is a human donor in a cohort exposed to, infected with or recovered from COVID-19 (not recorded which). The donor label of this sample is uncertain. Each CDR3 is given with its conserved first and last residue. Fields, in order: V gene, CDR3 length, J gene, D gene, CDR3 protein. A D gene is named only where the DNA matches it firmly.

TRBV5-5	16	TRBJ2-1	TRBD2	CASSLLRGGLYNEQFF
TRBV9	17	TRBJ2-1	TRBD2	CASSVVGGASSYNEQFF
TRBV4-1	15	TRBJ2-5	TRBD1	CASSQDGDRQETQYF
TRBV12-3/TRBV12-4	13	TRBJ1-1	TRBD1	CASSFGQVFEAFF
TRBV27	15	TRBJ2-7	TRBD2	CASTLSAGGSYEQYF
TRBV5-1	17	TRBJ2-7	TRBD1	CASSLALGQGGSYEQYF
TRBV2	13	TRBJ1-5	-	CASEARGGQPQHF
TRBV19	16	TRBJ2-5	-	CASSIGRSGSWETQYF
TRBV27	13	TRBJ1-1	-	CASSPRGNTEAFF
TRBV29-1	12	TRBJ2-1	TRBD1	CSVTTGGREQFF
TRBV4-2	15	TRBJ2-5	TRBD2	CASSHGTSGQETQYF
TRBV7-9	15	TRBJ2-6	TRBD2	CASSAGTSGGNVLTF
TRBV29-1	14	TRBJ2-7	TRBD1	CSASGDRVHYEQYF
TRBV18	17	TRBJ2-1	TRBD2	CASSPPGLAGVNNEQFF
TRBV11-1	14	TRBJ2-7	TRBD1	CASSPRDRDHEQYF
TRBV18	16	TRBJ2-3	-	CASSPSGLASTDTQYF
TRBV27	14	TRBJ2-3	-	CASSTDRFTDTQYF
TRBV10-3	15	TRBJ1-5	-	CAISESGGFNQPQHF
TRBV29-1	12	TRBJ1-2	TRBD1	CSVSQGDYGYTF
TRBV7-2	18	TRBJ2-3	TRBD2	CASSLVSGTSGGTDTQYF
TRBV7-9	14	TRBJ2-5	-	CASSLVQQQETQYF
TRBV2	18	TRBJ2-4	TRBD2	CASSETSGGVLAKNIQYF